This is a list of T cell receptor beta chains from one sample in a study of CXCR3-negative and CXCR3-positive naive CD8 T cells. From its re-call of the 5' RACE reads, TCRdb lists each CDR3 protein once, without DNA. This sample's table has 38,000 or so distinct CDR3 sequences. Sequencing used memory CD8+ T cells from blood. Receptors originate from a human donor in good health. Some clones in this sample may be carry-over from other donors' samples. Both conserved end residues are part of each CDR3. The order of the fields is V gene, J gene, CDR3 length, CDR3 protein.

V: TRBV28; J: TRBJ1-1; length: 13; CDR3: CASSFIGDDEAFF
V: TRBV29-1; J: TRBJ1-3; length: 13; CDR3: CSVESDSGNTIYF
V: TRBV4-3; J: TRBJ2-1; length: 15; CDR3: CASSHGDSSYNEQLF
V: TRBV5-1; J: TRBJ2-3; length: 12; CDR3: CASSQGTDFHYF
V: TRBV7-9; J: TRBJ1-2; length: 15; CDR3: CASSQPGQGIYGYTF
V: TRBV3-1; J: TRBJ2-1; length: 15; CDR3: CASSQDLEPYNEQFF
V: TRBV28; J: TRBJ2-1; length: 16; CDR3: CASSFLSTVSWNEQFF
V: TRBV3-1; J: TRBJ2-6; length: 17; CDR3: CASSPILQGSGANVLTF
V: TRBV23-1; J: TRBJ2-1; length: 17; CDR3: CASSLVSSESSYNEQFF
V: TRBV29-1; J: TRBJ1-1; length: 12; CDR3: CSVQGGGTEAFF
V: TRBV25-1; J: TRBJ2-3; length: 12; CDR3: CASALGADTQYF
V: TRBV6-5; J: TRBJ2-7; length: 12; CDR3: CASSWGAEEQYF
V: TRBV4-3; J: TRBJ2-7; length: 14; CDR3: CASSQERGWYEQYF
V: TRBV7-9; J: TRBJ2-7; length: 12; CDR3: CASSPQPGEQYF
V: TRBV14; J: TRBJ2-7; length: 14; CDR3: CASSQGHTTYEQYF
V: TRBV15; J: TRBJ2-1; length: 15; CDR3: CATSVPAGGYNEQFF
V: TRBV5-1; J: TRBJ2-5; length: 15; CDR3: CASSLAGEYQETQYF
V: TRBV4-3; J: TRBJ2-3; length: 16; CDR3: CASSQERQGGPDTQYF
V: TRBV7-9; J: TRBJ2-7; length: 14; CDR3: CASSKPGQAYEQYF
V: TRBV6-5; J: TRBJ1-1; length: 14; CDR3: CASRGTEVTDEAFF
V: TRBV11-2; J: TRBJ2-1; length: 15; CDR3: CASSQTRDSYNEQFF
V: TRBV21-1; J: TRBJ2-7; length: 14; CDR3: CASSPLTGYYEQYF
V: TRBV28; J: TRBJ1-2; length: 15; CDR3: CASTLPAGSNYGYTF
V: TRBV12-3/TRBV12-4; J: TRBJ2-2; length: 17; CDR3: CASSRAGGPENTGELFF
V: TRBV5-1; J: TRBJ2-7; length: 14; CDR3: CASSYRQDAYEQYF
V: TRBV6-4; J: TRBJ1-1; length: 13; CDR3: CASSDSQNTEAFF
V: TRBV28; J: TRBJ1-4; length: 13; CDR3: CASTPGQNEKLFF
V: TRBV28; J: TRBJ2-3; length: 16; CDR3: CASRPTERGGADTQYF
V: TRBV21-1; J: TRBJ2-7; length: 15; CDR3: CATRPGTPRAYEQYF
V: TRBV27; J: TRBJ2-7; length: 14; CDR3: CASSFSGSSYEQYF
V: TRBV7-9; J: TRBJ1-4; length: 14; CDR3: CASSLESTNEKLFF
V: TRBV20-1; J: TRBJ2-5; length: 15; CDR3: CSARDTGQIQETQYF